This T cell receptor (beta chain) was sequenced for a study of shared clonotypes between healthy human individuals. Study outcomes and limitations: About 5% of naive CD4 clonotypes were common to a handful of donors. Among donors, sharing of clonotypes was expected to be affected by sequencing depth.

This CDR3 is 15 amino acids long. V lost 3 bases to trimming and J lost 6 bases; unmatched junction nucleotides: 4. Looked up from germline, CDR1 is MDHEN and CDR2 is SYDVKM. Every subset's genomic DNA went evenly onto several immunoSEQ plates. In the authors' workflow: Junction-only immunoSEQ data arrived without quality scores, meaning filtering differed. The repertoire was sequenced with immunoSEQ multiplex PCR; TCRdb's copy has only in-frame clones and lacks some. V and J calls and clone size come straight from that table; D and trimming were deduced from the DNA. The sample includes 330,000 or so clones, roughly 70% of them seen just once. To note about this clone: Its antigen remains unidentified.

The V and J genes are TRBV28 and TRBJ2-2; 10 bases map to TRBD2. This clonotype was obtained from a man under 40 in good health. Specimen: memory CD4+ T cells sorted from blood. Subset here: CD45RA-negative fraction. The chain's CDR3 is CASSFLAGGAGELFF. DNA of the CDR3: TGTGCCAGCAGTTTTTTAGCGGGAGGCGCCGGGGAGCTGTTTTTT.